The sequence of this TCR beta chain was determined in a study of radiation and T cells in renal cell carcinoma. Libraries were prepared by immunoSEQ multiplex PCR; TCRdb keeps only in-frame clonotypes and omits some of them. The sample contains 120,000 to 150,000 clones, 75% to 90% of which appear only once. Between the trimmed V and J ends, which lost 3 bases and 1 base, there was a span of 9 bases. This CDR3 region has 14 residues. Germline V lookup: CDR1 SGHDN, CDR2 FVKESK. Time point: blood 4 weeks post-SBRT, at nephrectomy. Regarding treatment: 15 Gy SBRT to primary tumor, nephrectomy 4 weeks later.

The J gene is TRBJ2-5, the V gene TRBV14; D may be TRBD2 (5 bases). The source material was blood, sampled from a patient whose treatment included radiotherapy and nephrectomy. The clonotype comes from a woman aged 50 to 60 with renal cell carcinoma. Here the CDR3 reads CASSQERAQETQYF. The CDR3 DNA reads TGTGCCAGCAGCCAGGAGAGGGCCCAAGAGACCCAGTACTTC. The entire variable domain, with the rest obtained from reference TRBV14 and TRBJ2-5, is as follows: EAGVTQFPSHSVIEKGQTVTLRCDPISGHDNLYWYRRVMGKEIKFLLHFVKESKQDESGMPNNRFLAERTGGTYSTLKVQPAELEDSGVYFCASSQERAQETQYFGPGTRLLVL.